This T cell receptor (beta chain) was obtained from a study of T-cell reconstitution after alpha-beta-depleted transplantation in children. For TCRbeta, the library was prepared with unique molecular identifiers. Each CDR3 protein is one row after TCRdb ran MiXCR on the PCR reads. The data show some 100,000 distinct CDR3 sequences, with about 22% seen just once and 20% to 25% held by the top ten. The CDR3 sequence is 15 residues long. After removal of 5 bases from V and 4 bases from J, the junction contained 9 bases not matched to a gene. Germline-derived CDR1 and CDR2 are MNHEY and SMNVEV (reference sequence). This clonotype was seen more than once but under ten times.

This TCR derives from a boy between 2 and 10 years old with acute lymphoblastic leukemia, due to receive a stem cell transplant. The sequencing here drew on PBMCs, taken before TCRalphabeta/CD19-depleted stem cell transplant. The chain uses TRBV27 and TRBJ2-3; 7 bases align to TRBD1. CDR3 nucleotide sequence: TGTGCCAGCAGTCTAAGGACAGGATTTGCAGATACGCAGTATTTT. Amino acid sequence: CASSLRTGFADTQYF.